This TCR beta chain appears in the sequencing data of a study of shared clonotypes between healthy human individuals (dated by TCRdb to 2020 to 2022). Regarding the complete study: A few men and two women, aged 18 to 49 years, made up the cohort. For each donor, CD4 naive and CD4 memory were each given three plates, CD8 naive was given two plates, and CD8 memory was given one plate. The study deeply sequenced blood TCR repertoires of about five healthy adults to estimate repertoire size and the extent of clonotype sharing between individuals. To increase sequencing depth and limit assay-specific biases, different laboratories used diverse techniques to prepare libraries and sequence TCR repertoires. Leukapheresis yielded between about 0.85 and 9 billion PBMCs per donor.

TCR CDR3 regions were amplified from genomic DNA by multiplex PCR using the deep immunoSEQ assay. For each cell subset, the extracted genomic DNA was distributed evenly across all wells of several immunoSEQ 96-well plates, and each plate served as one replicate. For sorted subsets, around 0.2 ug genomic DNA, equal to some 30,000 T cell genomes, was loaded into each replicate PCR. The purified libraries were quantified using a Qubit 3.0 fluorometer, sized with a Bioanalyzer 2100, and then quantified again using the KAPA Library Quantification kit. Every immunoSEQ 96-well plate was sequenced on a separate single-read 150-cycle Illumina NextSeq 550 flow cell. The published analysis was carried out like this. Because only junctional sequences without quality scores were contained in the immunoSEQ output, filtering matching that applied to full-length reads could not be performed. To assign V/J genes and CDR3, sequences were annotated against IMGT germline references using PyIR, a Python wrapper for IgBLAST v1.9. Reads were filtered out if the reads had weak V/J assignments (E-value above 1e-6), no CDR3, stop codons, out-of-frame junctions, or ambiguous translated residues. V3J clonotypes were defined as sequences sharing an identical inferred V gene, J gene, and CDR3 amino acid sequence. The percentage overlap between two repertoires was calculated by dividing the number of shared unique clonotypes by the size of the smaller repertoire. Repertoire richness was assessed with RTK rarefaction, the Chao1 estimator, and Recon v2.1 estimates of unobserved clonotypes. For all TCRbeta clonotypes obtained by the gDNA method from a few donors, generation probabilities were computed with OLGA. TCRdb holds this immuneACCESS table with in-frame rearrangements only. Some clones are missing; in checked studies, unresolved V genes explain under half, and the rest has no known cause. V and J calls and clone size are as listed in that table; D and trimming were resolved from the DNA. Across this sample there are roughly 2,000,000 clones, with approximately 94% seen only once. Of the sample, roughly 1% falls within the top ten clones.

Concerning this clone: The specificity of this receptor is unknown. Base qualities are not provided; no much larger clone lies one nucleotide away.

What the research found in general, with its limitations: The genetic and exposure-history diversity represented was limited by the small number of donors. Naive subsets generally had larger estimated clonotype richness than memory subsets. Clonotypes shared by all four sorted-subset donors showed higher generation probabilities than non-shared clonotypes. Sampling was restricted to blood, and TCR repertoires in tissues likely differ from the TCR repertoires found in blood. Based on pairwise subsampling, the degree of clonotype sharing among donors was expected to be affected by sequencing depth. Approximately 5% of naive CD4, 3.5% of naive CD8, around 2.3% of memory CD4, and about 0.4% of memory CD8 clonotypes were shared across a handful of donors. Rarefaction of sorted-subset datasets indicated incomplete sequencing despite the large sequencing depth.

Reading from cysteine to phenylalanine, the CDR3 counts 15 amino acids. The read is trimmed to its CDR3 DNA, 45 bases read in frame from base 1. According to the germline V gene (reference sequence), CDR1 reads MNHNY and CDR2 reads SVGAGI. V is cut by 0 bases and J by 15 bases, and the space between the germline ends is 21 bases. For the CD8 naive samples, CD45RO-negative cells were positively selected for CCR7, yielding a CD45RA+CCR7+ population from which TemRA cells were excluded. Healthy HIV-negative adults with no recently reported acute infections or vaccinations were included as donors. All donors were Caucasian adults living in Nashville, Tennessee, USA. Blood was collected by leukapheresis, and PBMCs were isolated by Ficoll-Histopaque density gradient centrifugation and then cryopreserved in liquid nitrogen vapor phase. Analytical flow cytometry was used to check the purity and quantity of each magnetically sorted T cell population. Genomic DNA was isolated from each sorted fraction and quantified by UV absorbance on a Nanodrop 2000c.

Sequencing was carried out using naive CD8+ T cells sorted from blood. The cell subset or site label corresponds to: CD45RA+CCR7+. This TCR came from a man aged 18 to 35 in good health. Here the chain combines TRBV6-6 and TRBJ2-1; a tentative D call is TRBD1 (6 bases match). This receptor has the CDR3 CASSYSSQGPSDAFF. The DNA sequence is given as TGTGCCAGCAGTTACTCATCACAGGGTCCCAGTGATGCGTTCTTC.